These T cell receptor beta chains were read from a single sample in a study of beta chain features in type 1 diabetes. Profiled with immunoSEQ multiplex PCR; TCRdb holds only in-frame clones, not every one. The table lists about 930,000 clones, under 20% of them singletons. Input material: naive CD4+ T cells from blood. These TCRs come from a woman between 18 and 29 years old in good health. Each CDR3 is given with its conserved first and last residue. The order of the fields is CDR3 protein, V gene, J gene.

CASSLMGQGAHTEAFF,TRBV7-2,TRBJ1-1
CASSIGGGRYNNEQFF,TRBV19,TRBJ2-1
CASSLVVGAAGELFF,TRBV7-9,TRBJ2-2
CASSFMTGASYEQYF,TRBV28,TRBJ2-7
CASSNGHRSYEQYF,TRBV6-5,TRBJ2-7
CASSLSQGNYEQYF,TRBV5-1,TRBJ2-7
CASSKRDTEAFF,TRBV19,TRBJ1-1
CASSEGYTEAFF,TRBV2,TRBJ1-1
CASSSGQAGNTIYF,TRBV5-1,TRBJ1-3
CSVERAASTDTQYF,TRBV29-1,TRBJ2-3
CASSGEKREGNTDTQYF,TRBV6-4,TRBJ2-3
CASRFTSRPPSGRNDEQFF,TRBV7-8,TRBJ2-1
CASSLIRETVPGTF,TRBV7-2,TRBJ1-2
CASSPTTGRRNEQYF,TRBV14,TRBJ2-7
CASSVRGAGDEKLFF,TRBV9,TRBJ1-4
CASSEGQGATNYGYTF,TRBV9,TRBJ1-2
CSARRSETQYF,TRBV20-1,TRBJ2-5
CASSEGVFGNTIYF,TRBV2,TRBJ1-3
CASSPTPPGGRGTDTQYF,TRBV5-4,TRBJ2-3
CASRQDTNTEAFF,TRBV2,TRBJ1-1
CASSQVGGRSYNEQFF,TRBV4-2,TRBJ2-1
CASSAVQSPREAFF,TRBV9,TRBJ1-1
CASMLVRKAFF,TRBV13,TRBJ1-1
CASSSGEDGELFF,TRBV28,TRBJ2-2
CASSQAHLRRSGNTIYF,TRBV4-3,TRBJ1-3
CASNTVTGAQETQYF,TRBV25-1,TRBJ2-5
CASSLQGAPETQYF,TRBV5-4,TRBJ2-5
CASSIFRTSGSRPGELFF,TRBV19,TRBJ2-2
CSVGEKRYEQYF,TRBV29-1,.
CASSLRLPAGETQYF,TRBV7-2,TRBJ2-5
CASSQRGGDPTQYF,TRBV4-2,TRBJ2-3
CASSTLPGREQYF,TRBV19,TRBJ2-7
CASSPGTHNEQFF,TRBV7-3,TRBJ2-1
CASSFTNRESGQFF,TRBV5-6,TRBJ2-1
CASSQEWVMYTEAFF,TRBV4-2,TRBJ1-1
CASSIDGTGTIRGYTF,TRBV19,TRBJ1-2
CASRTRSMSSGNTIYF,TRBV19,TRBJ1-3
CASSRTSGNTGELFF,TRBV19,TRBJ2-2
CAMRRVSGSNTGELFF,TRBV10-3,TRBJ2-2
CSARGGAGYTF,TRBV20-1,TRBJ1-2
CASSRPRGGREVQYF,TRBV19,TRBJ2-5
CASRLQETQYF,TRBV28,TRBJ2-5
CASSLTGYNEQFF,TRBV7-2,TRBJ2-1
CASSFLLAGGPKRYNEQFF,TRBV28,TRBJ2-1
CASSFAGSTEAFF,TRBV7-3,TRBJ1-1
CASSLALGTRNQPQHF,TRBV7-8,TRBJ1-5
CASSSRTSGMAYEQYF,TRBV18,TRBJ2-7
CASSLVLGQGNEQYF,TRBV5-1,TRBJ2-7
CASSPGVGSYYEQYF,TRBV18,TRBJ2-7
CASSLEDGSWVYEQYF,TRBV5-6,TRBJ2-7
CASSLGTADTQYF,TRBV7-9,TRBJ2-3
CASSLWGTSINEQFF,TRBV13,TRBJ2-1
CASSAGQPSGNTIYF,TRBV9,TRBJ1-3
CASSARDRVKAFF,TRBV28,TRBJ1-1
CAISPDRAYEQYF,TRBV10-3,TRBJ2-7
CASSLTGGRVNEQFF,TRBV6-5,TRBJ2-1
CAFNNPLGQITNEQFF,TRBV19,TRBJ2-1
CASSPRPLGRVDEKLFF,TRBV18,TRBJ1-4
CASSPVLAGATGANVLTF,TRBV11-2,TRBJ2-6
CAISVGNEQFF,TRBV10-3,TRBJ2-1